Listed here is a single TCR beta chain. Germline V gene lookup returns CDR1 SGDLS and CDR2 YYNGEE. CDR3 length: 13 amino acids. V lost 4 bases to trimming and J lost 7 bases, with 14 bases between them. The data are from a study of blood T cell repertoires in COVID-19. Study-level information: The origin of the acute and convalescent COVID-19 samples was the United States, Italy and Spain. PBMCs, B-cell-depleted T cells, or T cells were the source of the cDNA or gDNA that made up the material.

Study members were between roughly 18 and 90 years old and lived in 24 US regions. In the original workflow: Amplified reference gene primers provided the basis for estimating nucleated cell counts. Clones were read by immunoSEQ multiplex PCR, and TCRdb kept only the in-frame ones, dropping some. Clone size and V and J calls were adopted from that table, with D and trimming inferred from the DNA. The sample has approximately 300,000 clones, around nine tenths seen once; the top ten hold over 9%. The chain carries TRBV9 and TRBJ1-1; a possible D gene is TRBD1 (5 bases). The sequencing sample was made of PBMCs or T cells enriched from blood (not recorded which). The receptor was isolated from a woman younger than 45 who had recovered from COVID-19. The CDR3 sequence is CASSPTTVVEAFF. In DNA form, the CDR3 reads TGTGCCAGCAGCCCAACGACAGTTGTTGAAGCTTTCTTT.